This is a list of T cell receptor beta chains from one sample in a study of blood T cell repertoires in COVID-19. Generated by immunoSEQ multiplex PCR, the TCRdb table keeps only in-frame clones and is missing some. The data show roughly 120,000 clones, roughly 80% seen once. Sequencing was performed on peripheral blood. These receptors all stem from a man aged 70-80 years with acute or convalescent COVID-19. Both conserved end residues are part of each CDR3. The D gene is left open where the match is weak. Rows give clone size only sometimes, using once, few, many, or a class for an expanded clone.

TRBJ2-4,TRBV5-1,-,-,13,TGCGCCAGCAGTTCTGGGGCCGGGGGCATTCAGTACTTC,CASSSGAGGIQYF
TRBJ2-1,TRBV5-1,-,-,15,TGCGCCAGCAGCTTGGCCGCGACCGTGGAGCTTGAGCAGTTCTTC,CASSLAATVELEQFF
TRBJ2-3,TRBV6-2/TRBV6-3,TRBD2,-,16,TGTGCCAGCAGTAAGGGACTAGCGGCTAGCACAGATACGCAGTATTTT,CASSKGLAASTDTQYF
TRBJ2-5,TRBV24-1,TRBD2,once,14,TGTGCCACCACTAGCGGGGGGGCCGAGGAGACCCAGTACTTC,CATTSGGAEETQYF
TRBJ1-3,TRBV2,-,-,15,TGTGCCAGCAGGAGCGGGTCAGCCTCTGGAAACACCATATATTTT,CASRSGSASGNTIYF
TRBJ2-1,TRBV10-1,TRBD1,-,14,TGCGCCAGCAGGGATAGCGGACAGGGCACTGAGCAGTTCTTC,CASRDSGQGTEQFF
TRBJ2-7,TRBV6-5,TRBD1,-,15,TGTGCCAGCAGTTACTCTGTGACAGGGTCCTACGAGCAGTACTTC,CASSYSVTGSYEQYF
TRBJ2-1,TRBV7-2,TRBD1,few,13,TGTGCCAGCAGCGGGCGGACAGGGGATGAGCAGTTCTTC,CASSGRTGDEQFF
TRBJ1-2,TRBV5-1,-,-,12,TGCGCCAGCAGCTTAGATCAGGGGGGCTACACCTTC,CASSLDQGGYTF
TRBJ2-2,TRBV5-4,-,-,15,TGTGCCAGCAGCTTGTGGGGGGTCTCCCCCGGGGAGCTGTTTTTT,CASSLWGVSPGELFF
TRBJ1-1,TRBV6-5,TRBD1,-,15,TGTGCCAGCAGACGGGACAGGGGGCAGAACACTGAAGCTTTCTTT,CASRRDRGQNTEAFF
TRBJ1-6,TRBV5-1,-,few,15,TGCGCCAGCAGCTTGGGGACAGCAGGTAATTCACCCCTCCACTTT,CASSLGTAGNSPLHF
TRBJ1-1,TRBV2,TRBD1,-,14,TGTGCCAGCAGATCGAACGGACAGGGGACTGAAGCTTTCTTT,CASRSNGQGTEAFF
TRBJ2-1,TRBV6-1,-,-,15,TGTGCCAGCAGTGAATGGTCCCAGGTAACCAATGAGCAGTTCTTC,CASSEWSQVTNEQFF
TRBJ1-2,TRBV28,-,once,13,TGTGCCAGCAGTTTAAGTAGTGCCTATGGCTACACCTTC,CASSLSSAYGYTF
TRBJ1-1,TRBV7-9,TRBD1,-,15,TGTGCCAGCAGCGATTCGGACAGGGGGGACACTGAAGCTTTCTTT,CASSDSDRGDTEAFF
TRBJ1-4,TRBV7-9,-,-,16,TGTGCCAGCAGCTTAGGTCAGGGCGGAGCTAATGAAAAACTGTTTTTT,CASSLGQGGANEKLFF
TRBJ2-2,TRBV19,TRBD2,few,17,TGTGCCAGCCTTAACCTCCAGGCGGGGGTTAACACCGGGGAGCTGTTTTTT,CASLNLQAGVNTGELFF
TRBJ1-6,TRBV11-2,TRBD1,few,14,TGTGCCAGCAGCTGGCAGGGGGGAGATTCACCCCTCCACTTT,CASSWQGGDSPLHF
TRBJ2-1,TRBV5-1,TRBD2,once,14,TGCGCCAGCGGAGCGGGGATTTCCTACAATGAGCAGTTCTTC,CASGAGISYNEQFF
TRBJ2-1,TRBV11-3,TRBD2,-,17,TGTGCCAGCAGCTTAGAGACTAGCGGGGGCTCTTACAATGAGCAGTTCTTC,CASSLETSGGSYNEQFF
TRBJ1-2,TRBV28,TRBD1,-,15,TGTGCCAGCATCCAGGTGGCAGGGGGCTTCTATGGCTACACCTTC,CASIQVAGGFYGYTF
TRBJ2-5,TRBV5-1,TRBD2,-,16,TGCGCCAGCAGCTTGGGACTAGCGGGGGGGCAAGAGACCCAGTACTTC,CASSLGLAGGQETQYF
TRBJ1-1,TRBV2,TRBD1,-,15,TGTGCCAGCAGTGGAGAGGACAGGGGGCTCACTGAAGCTTTCTTT,CASSGEDRGLTEAFF
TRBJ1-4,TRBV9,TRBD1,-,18,TGTGCCAGCAGCGTAGGGCCAGGGGGCGGAACTGGGGATGAAAAACTGTTTTTT,CASSVGPGGGTGDEKLFF
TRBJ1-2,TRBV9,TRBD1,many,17,TGTGCCAGCAGCCACACGAGGGGGCGAGTGGCCAACTATGGCTACACCTTC,CASSHTRGRVANYGYTF
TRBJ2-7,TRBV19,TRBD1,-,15,TGTGCCAGCTCGGGACAGGGATTCCCCTCCTACGAGCAGTACTTC,CASSGQGFPSYEQYF
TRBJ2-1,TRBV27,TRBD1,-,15,TGTGCCAGCAGTGTGACAGGGGTGACCTACAATGAGCAGTTCTTC,CASSVTGVTYNEQFF
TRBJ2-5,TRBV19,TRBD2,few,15,TGTGCCAGTAAGGCTAGCGGGGGGGCCGGAGAGACCCAGTACTTC,CASKASGGAGETQYF
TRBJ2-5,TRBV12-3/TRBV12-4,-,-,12,TGTGCCAGCAGAAGGACTGCCGAGACCCAGTACTTC,CASRRTAETQYF
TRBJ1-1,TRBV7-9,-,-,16,TGTGCCAGCAGCTTATGGGCGGGAGGTTCGCGTGATGAAGCTTTCTTT,CASSLWAGGSRDEAFF
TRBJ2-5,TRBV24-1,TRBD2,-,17,TGTGCCACCAGTGATTTGGGGCTAGCGGGGGGGCAAGAGACCCAGTACTTC,CATSDLGLAGGQETQYF
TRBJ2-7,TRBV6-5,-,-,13,TGTGCCAGCATATCCCGGGGCTCCTACGAGCAGTACTTC,CASISRGSYEQYF
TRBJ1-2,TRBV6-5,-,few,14,TGTGCCAGCAGCCCCTTGGGCCAGCACTATGGCTACACCTTC,CASSPLGQHYGYTF
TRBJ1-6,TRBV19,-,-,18,TGTGCCAGTAGTATTAGAAGAGACAAGAGCTCCTATAATTCACCCCTCCACTTT,CASSIRRDKSSYNSPLHF
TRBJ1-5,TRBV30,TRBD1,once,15,TGTGCCTGGAGTTTCGGGACAGGGGCCAATCAGCCCCAGCATTTT,CAWSFGTGANQPQHF
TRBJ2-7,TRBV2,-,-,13,TGTGCCAGCAGACAGAGTACCTCCTACGAGCAGTACTTC,CASRQSTSYEQYF
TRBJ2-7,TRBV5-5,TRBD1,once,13,TGTGCCAGCAGCTTGGCGAGGGGGACAGGGATGTACTTC,CASSLARGTGMYF
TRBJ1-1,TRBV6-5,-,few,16,TGTGCCAGCAGTTACCTACCCAGGGGACTGAACACTGAAGCTTTCTTT,CASSYLPRGLNTEAFF
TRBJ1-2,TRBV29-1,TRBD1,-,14,TGCAGCGTGGGACAGGGGGCGAACAACTATGGCTACACCTTC,CSVGQGANNYGYTF
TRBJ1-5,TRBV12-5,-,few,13,TGTGCTAGTGCCCCCGGGGAGAATCAGCCCCAGCATTTT,CASAPGENQPQHF
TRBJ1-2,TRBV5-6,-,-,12,TGTGCCAGCAGCTTGTGGACGGGGGGCTACACCTTC,CASSLWTGGYTF
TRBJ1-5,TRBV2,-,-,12,TGTGCCAGCAGGTATAGCAATCAGCCCCAGCATTTT,CASRYSNQPQHF
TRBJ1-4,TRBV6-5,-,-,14,TGTGCCAGCAGTTACTCCCCAGGGCGTGAAAAACTGTTTTTT,CASSYSPGREKLFF
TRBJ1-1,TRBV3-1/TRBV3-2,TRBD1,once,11,TGTGCCGCACAAACAGGGGCTGAAGCTTTCTTT,CAAQTGAEAFF
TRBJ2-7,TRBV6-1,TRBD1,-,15,TGTGCCAGCAGTGAAACCGGGACAGCCTACTACGAGCAGTACTTC,CASSETGTAYYEQYF
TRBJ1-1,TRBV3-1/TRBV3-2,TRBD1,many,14,TGTGCCAGCAGTGCACAGGGGATGAACACTGAAGCTTTCTTT,CASSAQGMNTEAFF
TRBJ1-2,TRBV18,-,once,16,TGTGCCAGCTCACCTACAGGCCCCCCAACCCACTATGGCTACACCTTC,CASSPTGPPTHYGYTF
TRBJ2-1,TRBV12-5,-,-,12,TGTGCTAGTGGTTCAAACTACAATGAGCAGTTCTTC,CASGSNYNEQFF
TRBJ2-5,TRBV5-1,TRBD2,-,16,TGCGCCAGCAGCTTGGCCGGGCGGGGGGGCCGGGAGACCCAGTACTTC,CASSLAGRGGRETQYF
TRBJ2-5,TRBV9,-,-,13,TGTGCCAGCAGCGGACAGCCCCAAGAGACCCAGTACTTC,CASSGQPQETQYF
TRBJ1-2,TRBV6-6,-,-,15,TGTGCCAGCAGTTACTCGAGTCAGCCGGGATATGGCTACACCTTC,CASSYSSQPGYGYTF
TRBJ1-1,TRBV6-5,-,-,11,TGTGCCAGCAGTTACTTAACGGACTCTCGGTGG,CASSYLTDSRW
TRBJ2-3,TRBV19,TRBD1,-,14,TGTGCCAGTAGTATGGGGACAGCAGGAGATACGCAGTATTTT,CASSMGTAGDTQYF
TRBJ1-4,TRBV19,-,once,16,TGTGCCACCATGGGAAATCTCAGGGGAAGAAATGAAAAACTGTTTTTT,CATMGNLRGRNEKLFF